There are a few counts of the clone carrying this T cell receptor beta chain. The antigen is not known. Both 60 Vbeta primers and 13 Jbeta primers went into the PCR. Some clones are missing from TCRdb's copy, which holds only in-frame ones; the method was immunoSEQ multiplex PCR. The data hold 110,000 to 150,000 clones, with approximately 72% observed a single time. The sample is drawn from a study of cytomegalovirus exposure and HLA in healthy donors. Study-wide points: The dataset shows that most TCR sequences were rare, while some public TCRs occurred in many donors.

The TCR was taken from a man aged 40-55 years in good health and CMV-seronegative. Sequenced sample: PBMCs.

The CDR3 spells CASSILAGEDNEQFF. CDR3 bases: TGTGCCAGTAGTATACTAGCGGGAGAGGACAATGAGCAGTTCTTC. V usage is TRBV19 and J usage is TRBJ2-1; TRBD2 matches 10 bases. This CDR3 region has 15 residues. The J segment lost 5 bases and the V segment lost 2 bases, leaving 3 bases of the junction unmatched. Germline CDR1 reads LNHDA; CDR2 reads SQIVND (reference sequence).